This TCR beta chain emerged from a study of T cells in localized non-small cell lung cancer. Study conclusions and caveats: Sequencing involved a lone tumor region, leaving heterogeneity possible.

Germline V gene sequence: CDR1 SGHAT, CDR2 FQNNGV. The CDR3 sequence is 15 residues long. With 5 bases clipped from V and 2 bases from J, the junction kept 7 bases outside the gene matches. Here immunoSEQ multiplex PCR was the method, and the copy in TCRdb shows in-frame clones only, minus some. This table has 35,000 to 40,000 clones, roughly 88% appearing once. Points on this clone: Its specificity is not known.

The rearrangement links TRBV11-2 to TRBJ2-3; 7 bases line up with TRBD2. This sequence was found in a woman aged 35 to 70 with stage I lung adenocarcinoma. The starting material was peripheral blood, obtained before any cancer treatment. The CDR3 nucleotides read TGTGCCAGCAGCGTGGCTAGCGGATACACAGATACGCAGTATTTT. The encoded protein is CASSVASGYTDTQYF.